The clone carrying this TCR beta chain appeared a few times. The missing conserved phenylalanine or tryptophan at the end of this CDR3 makes a read error likely. No DNA is shown, since the ends of the CDR3 on it are uncertain; the CDR3 is the one TCRdb lists. This sample is drawn from a study of T cells in Graves' hyperthyroidism and ophthalmopathy. CDR1 and CDR2 (germline): SQVTM, ANQGSEA. Both ends counted, the CDR3 spans 11 residues. It was RNA transcripts that yielded the amplified TCR beta CDR3 regions. The primer set for the first-round RT-PCR of the TCR CDR3 was HTBI. In TCRdb, the multiplex PCR reads were re-called with MiXCR into one record per CDR3 protein. The sample holds 610,000 or so distinct CDR3 sequences, under 60% seen once.

The chain combines TRBV29-1 with TRBJ2-5; the D call of TRBD2 is as the table states it, not checked on the DNA. What was sequenced was peripheral blood or thyroid tissue (not recorded which). The clonotype comes from a woman aged 18-29 years with Graves' hyperthyroidism. The CDR3 protein is CSVREGANPNT.